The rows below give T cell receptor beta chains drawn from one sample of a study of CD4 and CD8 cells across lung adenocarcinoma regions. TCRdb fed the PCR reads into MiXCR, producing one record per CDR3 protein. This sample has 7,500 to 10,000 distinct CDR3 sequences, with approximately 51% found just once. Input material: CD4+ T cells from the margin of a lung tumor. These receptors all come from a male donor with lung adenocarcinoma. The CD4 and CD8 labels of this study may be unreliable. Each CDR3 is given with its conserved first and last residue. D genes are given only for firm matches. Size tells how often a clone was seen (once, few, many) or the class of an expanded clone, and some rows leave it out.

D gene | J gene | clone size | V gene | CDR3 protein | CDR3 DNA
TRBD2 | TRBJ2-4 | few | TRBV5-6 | CASSLVLAGGRKNIQYF | TGTGCCAGCAGCTTGGTGCTAGCGGGGGGACGCAAAAACATTCAGTACTTC
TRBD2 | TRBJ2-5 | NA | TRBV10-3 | CAISESRTSAQETQYF | TGTGCCATCAGTGAGTCGAGGACTAGCGCGCAAGAGACCCAGTACTTC
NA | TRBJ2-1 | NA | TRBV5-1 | CASREALYNEQFF | TGCGCCAGCAGGGAAGCGCTTTACAATGAGCAGTTCTTC
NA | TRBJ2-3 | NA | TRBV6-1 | CAGSAPRGADTQYF | TGTGCCGGCAGCGCACCCAGAGGGGCCGATACGCAGTATTTT
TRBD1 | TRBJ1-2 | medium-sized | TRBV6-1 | CASSEDRGFGYTF | TGTGCCAGCAGTGAAGACAGGGGATTTGGCTACACCTTC
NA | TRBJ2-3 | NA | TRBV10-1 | CASSDLAGSTDTQYF | TGCGCCAGCAGTGATTTGGCAGGCAGCACAGATACGCAGTATTTT
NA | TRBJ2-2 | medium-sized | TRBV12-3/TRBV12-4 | CASSFVRTGELFF | TGTGCCAGCAGTTTCGTTCGCACCGGGGAGCTGTTTTTT
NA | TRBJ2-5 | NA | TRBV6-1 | CASSEALLLEYF | TGTGCCAGCAGTGAAGCGCTCCTCTTGGAGTACTTC
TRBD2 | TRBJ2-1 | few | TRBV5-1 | CASSGAGGSYNEQFF | TGCGCCAGCAGCGGAGCGGGGGGCTCCTACAATGAGCAGTTCTTC
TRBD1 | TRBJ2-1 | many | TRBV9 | CASSVGGQNNEQFF | TGTGCCAGCAGCGTAGGGGGACAGAACAATGAGCAGTTCTTC
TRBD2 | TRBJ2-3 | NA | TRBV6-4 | CASSLTAGSGGWGPETQYF | TGTGCCAGCAGTCTCACGGCGGGTAGCGGGGGCTGGGGCCCAGAGACGCAGTATTTC
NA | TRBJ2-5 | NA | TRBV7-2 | CASSQPQETQYF | TGTGCCAGCAGCCAACCCCAAGAGACCCAGTACTTC
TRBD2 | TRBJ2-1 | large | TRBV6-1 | CASSEAGLAGGGSYNEQFF | TGTGCCAGCAGTGAAGCGGGGCTAGCGGGAGGTGGCTCCTACAATGAGCAGTTCTTC
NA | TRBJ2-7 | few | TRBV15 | CATSRERGSYEQYF | TGTGCCACCAGCAGAGAAAGGGGGTCCTACGAGCAGTACTTC
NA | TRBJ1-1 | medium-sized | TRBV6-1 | CASTRQGVAFF | TGTGCCAGCACCCGACAAGGGGTGGCTTTCTTT
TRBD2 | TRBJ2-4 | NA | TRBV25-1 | CASSEWGGGGATNIQYF | TGTGCCAGCAGTGAATGGGGGGGGGGGGGTGCCACAAATATTCAGTACTTC
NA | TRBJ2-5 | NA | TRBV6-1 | CASSPRFGETQYF | TGTGCCAGCAGCCCCCGGTTCGGGGAGACCCAGTACTTC
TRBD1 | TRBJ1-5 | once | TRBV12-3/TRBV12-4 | CASSSDRNGQPQHF | TGTGCCAGCAGCTCGGACAGGAATGGTCAGCCCCAGCATTTT
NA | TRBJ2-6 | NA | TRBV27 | CASSLSGVGANVLTF | TGTGCCAGCAGTTTATCGGGGGTAGGTGCCAACGTCCTGACTTTC
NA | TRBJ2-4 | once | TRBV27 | CARGLGAKDTQYF | TGTGCCAGGGGGCTAGGAGCCAAAGACACTCAGTACTTC
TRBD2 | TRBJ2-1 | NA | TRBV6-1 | CASMPSGGVIYNEQFF | TGTGCCAGCATGCCTAGCGGGGGGGTGATCTACAATGAGCAGTTCTTC
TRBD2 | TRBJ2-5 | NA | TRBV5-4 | CASSFSGGGPETQYF | TGTGCCAGCAGCTTTAGCGGGGGAGGTCCGGAGACCCAGTACTTC
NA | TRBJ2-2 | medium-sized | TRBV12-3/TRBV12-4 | CASSPPNWSAELFF | TGTGCCAGCAGCCCTCCCAATTGGTCGGCGGAGCTGTTTTTT
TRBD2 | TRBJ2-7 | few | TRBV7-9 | CASSLRLTGGPGEQYF | TGTGCCAGCAGCTTACGGTTGACGGGAGGGCCGGGGGAGCAGTACTTC
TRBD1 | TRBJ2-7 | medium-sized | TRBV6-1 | CASSEALGTGGDEQYF | TGTGCCAGCAGTGAAGCTTTAGGGACAGGGGGCGACGAGCAGTACTTC
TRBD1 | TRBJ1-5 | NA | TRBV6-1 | CASSENPGWGWVGQGTSNEQQHF | TGTGCCAGCAGTGAAAACCCCGGTTGGGGATGGGTGGGACAGGGAACTTCTAATGAGCAACAGCATTTT
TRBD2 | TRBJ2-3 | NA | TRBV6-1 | CASSPLASGGTDTQYF | TGTGCCAGCAGTCCACTAGCTAGCGGGGGCACAGATACGCAGTATTTT
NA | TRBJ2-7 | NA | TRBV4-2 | CASSQDQARGSYEQYF | TGTGCCAGCAGCCAAGATCAGGCCAGGGGATCCTACGAGCAGTACTTC
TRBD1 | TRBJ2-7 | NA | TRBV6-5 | CASSYSPGQGSEQYF | TGTGCCAGCAGTTACTCACCGGGACAGGGATCCGAGCAGTACTTC
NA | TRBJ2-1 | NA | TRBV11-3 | CASSLIRGWSYNEQFF | TGTGCCAGCAGCTTAATCCGGGGATGGTCCTACAATGAGCAGTTCTTC
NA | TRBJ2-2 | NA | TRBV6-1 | CASSNTGELFF | TGTGCCAGCAGCAACACCGGGGAGCTGTTTTTT
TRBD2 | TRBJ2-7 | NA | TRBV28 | CASRGAGVGSGEQYF | TGTGCCAGCAGAGGGGCGGGAGTGGGTTCGGGGGAGCAGTACTTC
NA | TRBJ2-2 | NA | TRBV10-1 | CASSRGQGTGELFF | TGCGCCAGTTCGAGGGGTCAGGGTACCGGGGAGCTGTTTTTT
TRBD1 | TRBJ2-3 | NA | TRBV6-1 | CASSEAGTGVKDTQYF | TGTGCCAGCAGTGAAGCCGGGACAGGAGTCAAAGATACTCAGTATTTC
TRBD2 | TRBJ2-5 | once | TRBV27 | CLSGRAGETQYF | TGCCTTAGCGGGAGGGCCGGGGAGACCCAGTACTTC
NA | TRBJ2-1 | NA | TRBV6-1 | CASSKKMNNEQFF | TGTGCCAGCAGTAAAAAGATGAACAATGAGCAGTTCTTC
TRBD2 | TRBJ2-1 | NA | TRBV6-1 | CASSEASSGRGGQFF | TGTGCCAGCAGTGAAGCCTCTAGCGGGAGAGGTGGGCAGTTCTTC
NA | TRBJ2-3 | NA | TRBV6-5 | CASSSRQVGTDTQYF | TGTGCCAGCAGTTCGAGACAGGTCGGTACAGATACGCAGTATTTT
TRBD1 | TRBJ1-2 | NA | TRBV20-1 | CSARGSRDRGNYGYTF | TGCAGTGCTAGAGGGTCCCGGGACAGGGGTAACTATGGCTACACCTTC
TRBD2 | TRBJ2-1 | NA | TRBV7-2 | CASSPDGGLAGKKQFF | TGTGCCAGCAGCCCCGACGGGGGACTAGCGGGTAAAAAGCAGTTCTTC
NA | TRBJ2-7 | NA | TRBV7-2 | CASSLDGGRREQYF | TGTGCCAGCAGCTTAGATGGAGGGCGGAGGGAGCAGTACTTC
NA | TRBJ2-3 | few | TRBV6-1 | CASSEKAYTQYF | TGTGCCAGCAGTGAGAAAGCGTATACGCAGTATTTT
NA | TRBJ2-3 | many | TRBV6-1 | CASSEAPAVSTDTQYF | TGTGCCAGCAGTGAAGCGCCGGCGGTTAGCACAGATACGCAGTATTTT
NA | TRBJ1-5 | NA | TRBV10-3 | CAISESMGQVGNQPQHF | TGTGCCATCAGTGAGTCGATGGGGCAGGTAGGCAATCAGCCCCAGCATTTT
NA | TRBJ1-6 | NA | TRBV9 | CASSGGEGNSPLHF | TGTGCCAGCAGCGGGGGGGAGGGAAATTCACCCCTCCACTTT
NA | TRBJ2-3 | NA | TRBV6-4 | CARGEGGGAKETQYF | TGTGCCAGGGGTGAGGGGGGCGGCGCCAAAGAGACGCAGTATTTT
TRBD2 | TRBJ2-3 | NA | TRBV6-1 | CASSEEAGGTGTQYF | TGTGCCAGCAGTGAAGAAGCGGGGGGCACCGGGACGCAGTATTTT
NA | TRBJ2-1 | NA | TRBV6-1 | CASSVLRIGLRGNEQFF | TGTGCCAGCAGTGTCTTACGAATCGGGCTACGAGGCAATGAGCAGTTCTTC
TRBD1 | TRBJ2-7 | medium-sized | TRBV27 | CASSPDPRTGNYEQYF | TGTGCCAGCAGTCCGGACCCCCGGACAGGGAACTACGAGCAGTACTTC
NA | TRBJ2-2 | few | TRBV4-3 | CASSQEGGLTGELFF | TGCGCCAGCAGCCAAGAGGGCGGATTGACCGGGGAGCTGTTTTTT
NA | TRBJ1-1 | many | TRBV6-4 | CASSDGENTEAFF | TGTGCCAGCAGTGACGGGGAGAACACTGAAGCTTTCTTT
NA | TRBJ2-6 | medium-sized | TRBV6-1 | CASSEQTGSGANVLTF | TGTGCCAGCAGTGAGCAGACAGGCTCTGGGGCCAACGTCCTGACTTTC
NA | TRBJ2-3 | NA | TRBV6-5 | CASSYSGRLGTDTQYF | TGTGCCAGCAGTTACTCTGGGCGCCTAGGGACAGATACGCAGTATTTT
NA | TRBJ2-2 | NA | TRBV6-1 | CASRQSNTDTQFF | TGTGCCAGCCGACAGTCGAACACCGATACGCAGTTTTTT